Listed below are T cell receptor beta chains from one sample, sequenced in a study of T cells in Graves' hyperthyroidism and ophthalmopathy. TCRdb re-called the multiplex PCR reads with MiXCR, one entry per CDR3 protein. Here the sample spans some 490,000 distinct CDR3 sequences, about 20% being singletons. The specimen was blood. The receptors shown here come from a woman aged 70 to 79 with Graves' ophthalmopathy. CDR3s include the opening cysteine and the closing phenylalanine or tryptophan. The order of the fields is clone size, V gene, D gene, J gene, CDR3 DNA, CDR3 protein. D genes are given only for firm matches. The size field is filled for only some rows; it gives once, few, many or a size class.

size: NA; V: TRBV28; D: TRBD2; J: TRBJ2-2; DNA: TGTGCCAGCAGTTTGGAACCCGGGGCGGGAGGAAACACCGGGGAGCTGTTTTTT; CDR3: CASSLEPGAGGNTGELFF
size: NA; V: TRBV7-9; D: NA; J: TRBJ1-1; DNA: TGTGCCAGCAGCTTGGGAGATATCCAGAACACTGAAGCTTTCTTT; CDR3: CASSLGDIQNTEAFF
size: few; V: TRBV9; D: NA; J: TRBJ1-1; DNA: TGTGCCAGCAACCCGGTAGGGGGAATGACTGAAGCTTTCTTT; CDR3: CASNPVGGMTEAFF
size: many; V: TRBV27; D: NA; J: TRBJ1-5; DNA: TGTGCCAGCAGTTTTACAGGTAATCAGCCCCAGCATTTT; CDR3: CASSFTGNQPQHF
size: few; V: TRBV20-1; D: TRBD2; J: TRBJ2-1; DNA: TGCAGTGCTTATCGGACTAGCGGGTTCAATGAGCAGTTCTTC; CDR3: CSAYRTSGFNEQFF
size: NA; V: TRBV4-2; D: NA; J: TRBJ2-3; DNA: TGTGCCAGCAGCCAAGATCCCCAGCGGAGCGGTTCTAGCACAGATACGCAGTATTTT; CDR3: CASSQDPQRSGSSTDTQYF
size: NA; V: TRBV5-1; D: NA; J: TRBJ1-1; DNA: TGCGCCAGCAGCTTACTGACAGCCACTGAAGCTTTCTTT; CDR3: CASSLLTATEAFF
size: NA; V: TRBV12-3/TRBV12-4; D: NA; J: TRBJ2-5; DNA: TGTGCCAGCAGTTTATTTAGAGAGGCCCAGTACTTC; CDR3: CASSLFREAQYF
size: NA; V: TRBV20-1; D: NA; J: TRBJ1-5; DNA: TGCAGTGCCCCTGGGGGGCGGAACAATCAGCCCCAGCATTTT; CDR3: CSAPGGRNNQPQHF
size: many; V: TRBV7-9; D: TRBD1; J: TRBJ2-1; DNA: TGTGCCAGCAGCCCACGACAGGGAAGCTACAATGAGCAGTTCTTC; CDR3: CASSPRQGSYNEQFF
size: NA; V: TRBV5-1; D: NA; J: TRBJ1-1; DNA: TGCGCCAGCAGCCCCCGTACTGTGACGAACACTGAAGCTTTCTTT; CDR3: CASSPRTVTNTEAFF
size: few; V: TRBV6-1; D: NA; J: TRBJ2-7; DNA: TGTGCCAGCAGGGACGACGGAAACTCCTACGAGCAGTACTTC; CDR3: CASRDDGNSYEQYF
size: many; V: TRBV12-3/TRBV12-4; D: NA; J: TRBJ2-1; DNA: TGTGCCAGCCATACCGCAGGACTCTCTTACAATGAGCAGTTCTTC; CDR3: CASHTAGLSYNEQFF
size: NA; V: TRBV11-3; D: NA; J: TRBJ2-1; DNA: TGTGCCAGCAGTAAGACCTCGGGGGAGACCCAGTTCTTC; CDR3: CASSKTSGETQFF
size: few; V: TRBV13; D: NA; J: TRBJ2-1; DNA: TGTGCCAGCAGCGGCGGACTCGAGCAGTTCTTC; CDR3: CASSGGLEQFF
size: few; V: TRBV5-8; D: NA; J: TRBJ2-1; DNA: TGTGCCAGCAGCTTGGGGTATAACGGGGGATTCTACAATGAGCAGTTCTTC; CDR3: CASSLGYNGGFYNEQFF
size: many; V: TRBV2; D: NA; J: TRBJ1-5; DNA: TGTGCCAGCAGGACGGCAGCACGCAATCAGCCCCAGCATTTT; CDR3: CASRTAARNQPQHF
size: NA; V: TRBV5-1; D: NA; J: TRBJ2-3; DNA: TGCGCCAGCAGCTTGGGGGGGACTCTCACAGATACGCAGTATTTT; CDR3: CASSLGGTLTDTQYF
size: NA; V: TRBV4-3; D: TRBD1; J: TRBJ2-2; DNA: TGCGCCAGCAGCCAAGCCCCCGGGACAGGGAACACCGGGGAGCTGTTTTTT; CDR3: CASSQAPGTGNTGELFF
size: NA; V: TRBV6-1; D: NA; J: TRBJ2-3; DNA: TGTGCCAGCAGTTCTTTCGCCAGGGGTGTGGAGACGCAGTATTTT; CDR3: CASSSFARGVETQYF
size: NA; V: TRBV28; D: TRBD2; J: TRBJ2-5; DNA: TGTGCCAGCAGTGCTGGTAGCGGGAGCAAAGAGACCCAGTACTTC; CDR3: CASSAGSGSKETQYF
size: NA; V: TRBV5-6; D: NA; J: TRBJ2-2; DNA: TGTGCCAGCAGCTTGGGTCTGCGGGACATGACCGGGGAGCTGTTTTTT; CDR3: CASSLGLRDMTGELFF
size: NA; V: TRBV15; D: TRBD1; J: TRBJ1-4; DNA: TGTGCCACCAGCAGAGGGACAGGGGGACTTGAAAAACTGTTTTTT; CDR3: CATSRGTGGLEKLFF
size: NA; V: TRBV5-1; D: TRBD2; J: TRBJ2-7; DNA: TGCGCCAGCAGCTTGGAAGCGGGAGCGGGCTACGAGCAGTACTTC; CDR3: CASSLEAGAGYEQYF
size: NA; V: TRBV19; D: NA; J: TRBJ1-4; DNA: TGTGCCAGTAAGGGCAGCCTTACAACTAATGAAAAACTGTTTTTT; CDR3: CASKGSLTTNEKLFF
size: few; V: TRBV19; D: TRBD1; J: TRBJ2-7; DNA: TGTGCCAGTAGTCTCGACAGGGGCCACGAGCAGTACTTC; CDR3: CASSLDRGHEQYF
size: NA; V: TRBV7-8; D: NA; J: TRBJ1-1; DNA: TGTGCCAGCAGCTGGGGGAACAGGGTGAACACTGAAGCTTTCTTT; CDR3: CASSWGNRVNTEAFF
size: NA; V: TRBV3-1; D: NA; J: TRBJ1-2; DNA: TGTGCCAGCAGCCAAGAAGGGGGTAACTATGGCTACACCTTC; CDR3: CASSQEGGNYGYTF
size: many; V: TRBV28; D: NA; J: TRBJ2-7; DNA: TGTGCCAGCAGTTTATGGGGGGTATCGGTCTACGAGCAGTACTTC; CDR3: CASSLWGVSVYEQYF
size: NA; V: TRBV5-1; D: TRBD2; J: TRBJ2-7; DNA: TGCGCCAGCAGCTTGTTGTCTAGCGGTCTTGGGCAGTACTTC; CDR3: CASSLLSSGLGQYF
size: many; V: TRBV3-1; D: NA; J: TRBJ1-3; DNA: TGTGCCAGCAGCCAAGGTGGAGGAAGTGGAAACACCATATATTTT; CDR3: CASSQGGGSGNTIYF
size: few; V: TRBV30; D: TRBD1; J: TRBJ2-2; DNA: TGTGCCTGGAGTGCCGGGACAGGGGCTAACACCGGGGAGCTGTTTTTT; CDR3: CAWSAGTGANTGELFF
size: few; V: TRBV7-2; D: TRBD2; J: TRBJ2-7; DNA: TGTGCCAGCAGCTTAACTAGCGGGAGGGCTTCCTACGAGCAGTACTTC; CDR3: CASSLTSGRASYEQYF
size: many; V: TRBV28; D: NA; J: TRBJ2-1; DNA: TGTGCCAGCAGTTGGAGGGAGTACGGTTCCTACAATGAGCAGTTCTTC; CDR3: CASSWREYGSYNEQFF
size: NA; V: TRBV19; D: TRBD1; J: TRBJ2-5; DNA: TGTGCCAGTAGTATTATGACAGGGGGCGCATACGAGACCCAGTACTTC; CDR3: CASSIMTGGAYETQYF
size: NA; V: TRBV20-1; D: TRBD1; J: TRBJ1-2; DNA: TGCAGTGCTGGGGGACAGGGTAGCGGCTACACCTTC; CDR3: CSAGGQGSGYTF
size: NA; V: TRBV5-1; D: NA; J: TRBJ2-3; DNA: TGCGCCAGCAGCTTGTTAAGCGGTCGGAGCACAGATACGCAGTATTTT; CDR3: CASSLLSGRSTDTQYF
size: NA; V: TRBV7-9; D: TRBD1; J: TRBJ1-3; DNA: TGTGCCAGCAGCCCCGGACGGGTATCCCGACAGGGAGGAAACACCATATATTTT; CDR3: CASSPGRVSRQGGNTIYF
size: NA; V: TRBV7-6; D: NA; J: TRBJ1-6; DNA: TGTGCCAGCACCGCGGCCCCAGGGACAATCTCCTATAATTCACCCCTCCACTTT; CDR3: CASTAAPGTISYNSPLHF
size: NA; V: TRBV20-1; D: NA; J: TRBJ1-1; DNA: TGCAGTGCTTCTAAAGAGAACACTGAAGCTTTCTTT; CDR3: CSASKENTEAFF
size: few; V: TRBV5-1; D: TRBD2; J: TRBJ2-2; DNA: TGCGCCAGCAGCTTGCCTAGCGGGCTTAATACCGGGGAGCTGTTTTTT; CDR3: CASSLPSGLNTGELFF
size: NA; V: TRBV25-1; D: TRBD1; J: TRBJ1-2; DNA: TGTGCCAGCAGTGATTCCCCGGGACAGGGGACCTATGGCTACACCTTC; CDR3: CASSDSPGQGTYGYTF
size: NA; V: TRBV11-2; D: TRBD2; J: TRBJ2-7; DNA: TGTGCCAGCAGCCAGCTTAGGGCCGGGACTAGGAGGTACGAGCAGTACTTC; CDR3: CASSQLRAGTRRYEQYF
size: few; V: TRBV27; D: NA; J: TRBJ1-2; DNA: TGTGCCAGCAGTTTATCAGGGTTTGGCTACACCTTC; CDR3: CASSLSGFGYTF
size: few; V: TRBV27; D: TRBD1; J: TRBJ1-2; DNA: TGTGCCAGCAGGCCCACGACAGGGGGCGCAGGGGGCTACACCTTC; CDR3: CASRPTTGGAGGYTF
size: NA; V: TRBV7-2; D: NA; J: TRBJ2-3; DNA: TGTGCCAGCAGCAGAGGAAACACAGATACGCAGTATTTT; CDR3: CASSRGNTDTQYF
size: many; V: TRBV3-1; D: NA; J: TRBJ1-2; DNA: TGTGCCAGCAGCCAATTTATAGGGTATGGCTACACCTTC; CDR3: CASSQFIGYGYTF
size: few; V: TRBV12-3/TRBV12-4; D: TRBD1; J: TRBJ2-7; DNA: TGTGCCAGCAGAAAGACAGGGATCCCCGAGCAGTACTTC; CDR3: CASRKTGIPEQYF
size: NA; V: TRBV18; D: TRBD2; J: TRBJ2-7; DNA: TGTGCCAGCTCACGGGGACTAGCGGGAGGCGGCTCCTACGAGCAGTACTTC; CDR3: CASSRGLAGGGSYEQYF